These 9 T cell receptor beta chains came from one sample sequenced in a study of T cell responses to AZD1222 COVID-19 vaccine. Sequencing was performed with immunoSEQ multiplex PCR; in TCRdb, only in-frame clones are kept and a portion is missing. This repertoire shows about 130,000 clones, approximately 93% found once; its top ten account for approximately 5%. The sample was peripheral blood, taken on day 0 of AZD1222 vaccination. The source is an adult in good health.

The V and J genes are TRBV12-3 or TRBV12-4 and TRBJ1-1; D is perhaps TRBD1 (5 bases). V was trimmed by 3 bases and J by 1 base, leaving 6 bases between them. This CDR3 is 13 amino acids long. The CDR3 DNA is TGTGCCAGCAGTTTTGGGGGGAACACTGAAGCTTTCTTT. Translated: CASSFGGNTEAFF.

In nucleotides, the CDR3 is TGTGCCAGCAGTTTCGCCGGGAGCACAGATACGCAGTATTTT. Translated, it gives CASSFAGSTDTQYF. V is TRBV27 and J is TRBJ2-3; D call uncertain. CDR1 and CDR2 (germline): MNHEY, SMNVEV (reference sequence). Trimming shortened V by 3 bases and J by 0 bases, and 7 bases separated the two germline ends. This CDR3 contains 14 residues.

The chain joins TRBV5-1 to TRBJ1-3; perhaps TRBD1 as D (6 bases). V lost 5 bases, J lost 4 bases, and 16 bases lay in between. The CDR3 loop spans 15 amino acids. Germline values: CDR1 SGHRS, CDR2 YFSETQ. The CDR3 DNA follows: TGCGCCAGCAGTATAGGGGGGTTTGACGGAAACACCATATATTTT. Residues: CASSIGGFDGNTIYF.

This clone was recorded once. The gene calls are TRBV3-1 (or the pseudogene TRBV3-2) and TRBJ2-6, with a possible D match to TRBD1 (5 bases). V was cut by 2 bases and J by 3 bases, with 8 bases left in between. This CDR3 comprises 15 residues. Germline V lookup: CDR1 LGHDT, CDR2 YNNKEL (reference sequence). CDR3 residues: CASSQQGLGANVLTF. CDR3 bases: TGTGCCAGCAGCCAACAGGGTCTTGGGGCCAACGTCCTGACTTTC.

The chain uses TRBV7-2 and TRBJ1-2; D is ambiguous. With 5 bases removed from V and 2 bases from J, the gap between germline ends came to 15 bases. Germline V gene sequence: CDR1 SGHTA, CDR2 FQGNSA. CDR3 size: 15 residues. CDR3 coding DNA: TGTGCCAGCAGCCACCCGGACCGCCAGAACTATGGCTACACCTTC. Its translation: CASSHPDRQNYGYTF.

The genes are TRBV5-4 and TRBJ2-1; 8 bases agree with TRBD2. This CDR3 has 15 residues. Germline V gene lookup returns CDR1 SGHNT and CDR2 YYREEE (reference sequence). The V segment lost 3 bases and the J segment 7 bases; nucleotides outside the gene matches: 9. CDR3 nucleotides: TGTGCCAGCAGCTGGGGGACTAGGCCTGGGAATGAGCAGTTCTTC. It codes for CASSWGTRPGNEQFF. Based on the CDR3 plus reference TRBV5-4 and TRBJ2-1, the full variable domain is ETGVTQSPTHLIKTRGQQVTLRCSSQSGHNTVSWYQQALGQGPQFIFQYYREEENGRGNFPPRFSGLQFPNYSSELNVNALELDDSALYLCASSWGTRPGNEQFFGPGTRLTVL.

The CDR3 here is CASRRRALGTVQETQYF. In DNA, the CDR3 is TGTGCCAGCAGGCGTAGAGCGTTAGGGACAGTCCAAGAGACCCAGTACTTC. The V and J genes are TRBV9 and TRBJ2-5; 7 bases fit TRBD1. Germline CDR1 is SGDLS and CDR2 is YYNGEE. V lost 5 bases and J lost 1; bases outside the gene matches: 14. This CDR3 spans 17 amino acids.

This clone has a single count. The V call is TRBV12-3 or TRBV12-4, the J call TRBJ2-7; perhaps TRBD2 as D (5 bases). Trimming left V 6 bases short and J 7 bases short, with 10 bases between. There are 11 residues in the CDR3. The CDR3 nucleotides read TGTGCCAGCAGGGGAGAATGGGAGCAGTACTTC. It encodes CASRGEWEQYF.

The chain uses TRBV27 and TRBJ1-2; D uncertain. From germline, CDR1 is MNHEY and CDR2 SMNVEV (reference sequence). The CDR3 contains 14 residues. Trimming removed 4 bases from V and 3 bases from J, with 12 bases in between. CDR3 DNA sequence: TGTGCCAGCAGTTCGTGGAGGAGCGACTATGGCTACACCTTC. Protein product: CASSSWRSDYGYTF.